This record looks at one T cell receptor beta chain sequence and its context. What it binds is not known. Repertoires were generated with immunoSEQ multiplex PCR, while TCRdb's copy carries only in-frame clones and drops some. The data show about 240,000 clones, approximately 86% seen once. The entry originates in a study of cytomegalovirus exposure and HLA in healthy donors. Study-level findings and limits: According to a subsequent analysis, TCR clusters identified in the first cohort showed a tendency to co-occur across the approximately 120 validation repertoires.

Germline V CDR1 and CDR2: SGHRS, YFSETQ. The CDR3 is 14 amino acids. V shed 1 base and J shed 2 bases, with 9 bases lying between them. The chain joins TRBV5-1 to TRBJ1-2; tentative D call: TRBD1 (6 bases). This sequence originates from a woman in her 30s in good health and CMV-seropositive. The specimen was PBMCs. DNA of the CDR3: TGCGCCAGCAGCTTGACCCAGGGGAACTATGGCTACACCTTC. Protein product: CASSLTQGNYGYTF.